Below, 6 T cell receptor beta chains from the same sample are listed, as sequenced in a study of Ad26.COV2.S vaccination and SARS-CoV-2 variants. Treatment reported: about 20 received Ad26.COV2.S at low or high dose, single or two shots; roughly 5 received placebo; per-sample allocation not given. It was on day 63 after the first vaccine or placebo injection that samples were taken. Sequencing used immunoSEQ multiplex PCR; TCRdb keeps in-frame clones, though not all of them. The top ten clones hold about 5% of a sample with about 350,000 clones, 85% to 90% of them seen once. The material was peripheral blood, obtained in a trial of Ad26.COV2.S vaccine versus placebo. The receptor source for this set is a person between 18 and 60 years old who received the Ad26.COV2.S COVID-19 vaccine or a placebo.

This chain links TRBV29-1 with TRBJ1-1, with D possibly being TRBD1 (6 bases). The CDR3 is 15 amino acids. Per the germline V gene, CDR1 is SQVTM and CDR2 is ANQGSEA. V lost 3 bases to trimming and J lost 0 bases, with 14 bases between them. The CDR3 coding sequence is TGCAGCGTTGAGTACAGGACAGTGCTGAACACTGAAGCTTTCTTT. Its translation: CSVEYRTVLNTEAFF.

The V gene is TRBV19, the J gene TRBJ1-1; a possible D gene is TRBD1 (6 bases). Trimming left V 5 bases short and J 2 bases short, with 15 bases between. CDR1 is LNHDA and CDR2 is SQIVND in the germline V gene (reference sequence). This CDR3 spans 15 amino acids. The CDR3 DNA reads as TGTGCCAGTAGTTTAACATCAGGGGCTAACACTGAAGCTTTCTTT. Amino acids: CASSLTSGANTEAFF.

The CDR3 region is CASSLLAGGHEQFF. The CDR3 coding sequence is TGTGCCAGCAGCTTACTGGCAGGGGGCCATGAGCAGTTCTTC. The chain uses TRBV7-6 and TRBJ2-1, with TRBD1 matching over 8 bases. The CDR3 is 14 amino acids. Trimming took 2 bases from V and 8 from J; bases not matched to a gene: 5. CDR1 is SGHVS and CDR2 is FNYEAQ in the germline V gene.

The rearrangement uses TRBV7-2 and TRBJ2-3; TRBD2 agrees at 9 bases. The V gene's germline CDR1 is SGHTA and CDR2 FQGNSA. The ends lost 4 bases at V and 1 base at J; junction bases unmatched: 3. There are 15 residues in the CDR3. In DNA, the CDR3 is TGTGCCAGCAGCTCCTTAGCGGGGGGCACAGATACGCAGTATTTT. Protein product: CASSSLAGGTDTQYF.

J is TRBJ1-4 and V is TRBV6-2 or TRBV6-3; D ambiguous. CDR3 length equals 12 residues. V was clipped by 2 bases and J by 6 bases, with 4 bases between them. CDR1 is MNHEY, CDR2 SVGEGT, per germline. Written as DNA, the CDR3 is TGTGCCAGCAGTTACGCTGATGAAAAACTGTTTTTT. It is translated as CASSYADEKLFF.

The rearrangement uses TRBV18 and TRBJ2-7; the D gene is possibly TRBD2 (7 bases). The CDR3 length is 15 residues. V was trimmed by 0 bases and J by 4 bases, leaving 13 bases between them. CDR1 and CDR2 from the germline V gene are KGHSH and LQKENI. In nucleotides, the CDR3 is TGTGCCAGCTCACCACCAATCGGGGGGCAATACGAGCAGTACTTC. This sequence encodes CASSPPIGGQYEQYF.